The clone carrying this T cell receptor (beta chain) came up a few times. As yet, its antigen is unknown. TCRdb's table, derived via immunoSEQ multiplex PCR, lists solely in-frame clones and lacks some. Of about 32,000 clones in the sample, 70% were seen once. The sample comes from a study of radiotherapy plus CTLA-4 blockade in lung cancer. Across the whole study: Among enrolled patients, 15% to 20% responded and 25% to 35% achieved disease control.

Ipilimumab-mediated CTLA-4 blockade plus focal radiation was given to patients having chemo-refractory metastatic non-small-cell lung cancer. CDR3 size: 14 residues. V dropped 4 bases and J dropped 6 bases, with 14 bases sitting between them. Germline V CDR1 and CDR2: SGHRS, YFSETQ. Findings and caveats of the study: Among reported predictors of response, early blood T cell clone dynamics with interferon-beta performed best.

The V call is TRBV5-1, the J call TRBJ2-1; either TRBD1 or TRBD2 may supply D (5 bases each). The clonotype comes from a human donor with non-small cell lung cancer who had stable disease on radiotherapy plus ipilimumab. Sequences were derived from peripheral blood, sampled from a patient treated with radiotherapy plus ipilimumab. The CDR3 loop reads CASSPSPGPNEQFF. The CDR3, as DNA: TGCGCCAGCAGCCCAAGCCCGGGACCCAATGAGCAGTTCTTC.